These 27 T cell receptor beta chains share one sample of origin, sequenced in a study of blood T cell repertoires in COVID-19. Profiled with immunoSEQ multiplex PCR; TCRdb holds only in-frame clones, not every one. Among about 150,000 clones listed, roughly 89% were seen once. Sequences were obtained from peripheral blood. Source of these receptors: a human donor in a cohort sampled during active COVID-19.

V and J are TRBV9 and TRBJ2-3; TRBD1 matches 10 bases. In germline, CDR1 is SGDLS, CDR2 YYNGEE. The CDR3 sequence is 15 residues long. Trimming removed 0 bases from V and 5 bases from J; junction bases left unmatched: 3. The CDR3 DNA sequence: TGTGCCAGCAGCGTAGGACAGGGGGCAGGAGATACGCAGTATTTT. Its protein product is CASSVGQGAGDTQYF.

The chain recombines TRBV9 with TRBJ2-7; 7 nucleotides line up with TRBD1. Looked up from germline, CDR1 is SGDLS and CDR2 is YYNGEE. J was trimmed by 2 bases and V by 4 bases; bases with no gene match: 6. This CDR3 is 14 amino acids long. The CDR3 DNA reads TGTGCCAGCAGCCCTCGGACAGGCCCCTACGAGCAGTACTTC. Translated, it gives CASSPRTGPYEQYF.

This chain connects TRBV5-1 to TRBJ2-1, with TRBD2 matching 13 bases. The CDR3 covers 15 residues. Unmatched junction bases numbered 3, after V lost 4 bases and J lost 5 bases. Per germline, CDR1 SGHRS and CDR2 YFSETQ. For the CDR3, the DNA is TGCGCCAGCAGCATAGGACTAGCGGGGGACAATGAGCAGTTCTTC. It codes for CASSIGLAGDNEQFF.

V gene TRBV5-1 combines with J gene TRBJ1-5; unclear D gene. The length of the CDR3 is 14 residues. CDR1 is SGHRS, CDR2 YFSETQ, per germline. The V end lost 0 bases, the J end lost 2 bases, and 6 bases lay between the germline ends. The DNA of the CDR3 is TGCGCCAGCAGCTTGGGTGTAGGCAATCAGCCCCAGCATTTT. It translates to CASSLGVGNQPQHF. The entire variable domain, with the rest obtained from reference TRBV5-1 and TRBJ1-5, is as follows: KAGVTQTPRYLIKTRGQQVTLSCSPISGHRSVSWYQQTPGQGLQFLFEYFSETQRNKGNFPGRFSGRQFSNSRSEMNVSTLELGDSALYLCASSLGVGNQPQHFGDGTRLSIL.

The table lists this clone with a count of one. This chain connects TRBV7-7 to TRBJ2-3; 7 nucleotides line up with TRBD2. CDR3 length equals 17 residues. V trimming: 4 bases; J trimming: 4 bases; junction bases outside the gene matches: 14. The V gene's germline CDR1 is SSHAT and CDR2 FNYEAQ (reference sequence). CDR3 region: CASSSNPVGGGADTQYF. The CDR3 DNA sequence: TGTGCCAGCAGCTCGAACCCCGTGGGGGGGGGTGCAGATACGCAGTATTTT.

CDR3 protein: CASSTPTGRKNQPQHF. The CDR3 DNA follows: TGTGCCAGTAGTACTCCAACCGGGAGAAAGAATCAGCCCCAGCATTTT. The chain links TRBV19 to TRBJ1-5, with D hard to call. The CDR3 runs to 16 residues. Germline V lookup: CDR1 LNHDA, CDR2 SQIVND (reference sequence). V was pared by 4 bases and J by 4 bases, with 17 bases between.

The V call is TRBV12-3 or TRBV12-4, the J call TRBJ2-7; 7 nucleotides agree with TRBD1. This CDR3 has 13 residues. V was clipped by 5 bases and J by 2 bases; unmatched bases: 3. CDR3 coding DNA: TGTGCCAGCAGTAGCGACAGGGCCTACGAGCAGTACTTC. Residues: CASSSDRAYEQYF.

V usage is TRBV28 and J usage is TRBJ2-5; 8 bases match TRBD1. The CDR3 length is 15 residues. V was clipped by 4 bases and J by 4 bases; unmatched bases: 8. The germline CDR1 and CDR2 sequences are MDHEN and SYDVKM. CDR3 in amino acids: CASSSPSRGRETQYF. The CDR3 region has the DNA TGTGCCAGCAGTTCCCCCTCCAGGGGGCGAGAGACCCAGTACTTC.

J is TRBJ2-7 and V is TRBV5-1; 8 bases align to TRBD2. The CDR3 runs to 14 residues. The J segment lost 2 bases and the V segment lost 2 bases, leaving 3 bases of the junction unmatched. The germline V gene encodes CDR1 SGHRS and CDR2 YFSETQ. The CDR3 DNA sequence: TGCGCCAGCAGCTTAAGCGGGAGTCCCTACGAGCAGTACTTC. This codes for CASSLSGSPYEQYF.

The gene calls are TRBV1 and TRBJ2-3; TRBD2, the table's D call, lacks a check against the DNA. TRBV1 is termed a pseudogene. The CDR3 spans 20 residues. The DNA of the CDR3 is TGCACCAGCGCGGGACTAGCGGGGGGGAATAAGACAATCGCCACAGATACGCAGTATTTT. This translates into CTSAGLAGGNKTIATDTQYF.

About this clone itself: Distinct nucleotide sequences in the sample also encode this CDR3. The chain links TRBV9 to TRBJ1-1, with 9 bases matching TRBD1. The CDR3 has 17 residues. V was clipped by 0 bases and J by 2 bases; unmatched bases: 8. CDR1 is SGDLS, CDR2 YYNGEE, per germline. The CDR3 reads CASSVDAGTGHNTEAFF. CDR3 in DNA: TGTGCCAGCAGCGTAGACGCCGGGACAGGGCATAACACTGAAGCTTTCTTT.

As DNA, the CDR3 is TGTGCCAGCAGCTTAACACGAGGCTCTGGGGCCAACGTCCTGACTTTC. Translating it yields CASSLTRGSGANVLTF. The V call is TRBV7-8, the J call TRBJ2-6, with D unresolved. CDR3 length: 16 residues. Germline assignment: CDR1 SGHVS and CDR2 FQNEAQ. Trimming stripped 2 bases from V and 0 bases from J, with 8 bases between.

This clone was detected once. This chain links TRBV10-3 with TRBJ2-1, with 11 bases fitting TRBD2. CDR3 length equals 17 residues. CDR1 is ENHRY and CDR2 is SYGVKD in the germline V gene. J gave up 1 base and V 0 bases, and 2 bases lay outside the gene matches. Written as DNA, the CDR3 is TGTGCCATCAGTGAGTCGGCTAGCGGGGGGTCCTACAATGAGCAGTTCTTC. Its protein is CAISESASGGSYNEQFF.

The table lists this clone with many counts. The chain has TRBV30 and TRBJ1-6; D perhaps matches TRBD1 (5 bases). CDR3 length: 13 amino acids. Germline CDR1 is GTSNPN and CDR2 is SVGIG (reference sequence). The V and J ends lost 4 bases and 9 bases respectively, with 13 bases between them. CDR3 bases: TGTGCCTGGACGCGGGGGGAGGGTTCACCCCTCCACTTT. The encoded protein is CAWTRGEGSPLHF.

This chain uses TRBV5-1 with TRBJ2-3, with TRBD1 matching 11 bases. The V and J ends lost 2 bases and 3 bases, in that order; junction bases with no gene match: 5. Germline CDR1 SGHRS, CDR2 YFSETQ. The CDR3 length is 16 residues. In DNA, the CDR3 is TGCGCCAGCAGCTTCACAGGACAGGGGGCGACAGATACGCAGTATTTT. Protein product: CASSFTGQGATDTQYF.

V and J are TRBV19 and TRBJ2-1; no firm D call. Trimming pared 1 base from V and 8 bases from J, leaving 6 bases between. The germline V gene encodes CDR1 LNHDA and CDR2 SQIVND (reference sequence). This CDR3 has 12 residues. Here the CDR3 reads CASSIGDYEQFF. The CDR3 coding sequence is TGTGCCAGTAGTATAGGCGATTATGAGCAGTTCTTC.

The rearrangement joins TRBV10-2 to TRBJ2-3; 8 nucleotides match TRBD2. J lost 9 bases, V lost 0 bases, and 11 bases had no gene match. The CDR3 spans 16 residues. Per the germline V gene, CDR1 is WSHSY and CDR2 is SAAADI. The CDR3 spells CASSESNPTGTRTQYF. Here the CDR3 DNA reads TGCGCCAGCAGTGAGTCGAATCCCACCGGGACTAGGACGCAGTATTTT.

This chain uses TRBV27 with TRBJ1-2; 8 positions match TRBD1. After removal of 6 bases from V and 1 base from J, the junction contained 4 bases not matched to a gene. Germline V gene lookup returns CDR1 MNHEY and CDR2 SMNVEV (reference sequence). The length of the CDR3 is 14 residues. Here the CDR3 DNA reads TGTGCCAGCAGAGGGACAGGCAATAACTATGGCTACACCTTC. This translates into CASRGTGNNYGYTF.

The V and J genes are TRBV28 and TRBJ2-3; TRBD1 matches at 9 bases. The CDR3 covers 15 residues. V was pared by 7 bases and J by 7 bases, with 12 bases of the junction left unmatched. The germline V gene encodes CDR1 MDHEN and CDR2 SYDVKM. This chain's CDR3 is CASTSRGTGRYTQYF. In nucleotides, the CDR3 is TGTGCCAGCACCTCCCGAGGGACAGGGCGATATACGCAGTATTTT. The variable domain in full, with the rest retrieved from reference TRBV28 and TRBJ2-3, is DVKVTQSSRYLVKRTGEKVFLECVQDMDHENMFWYRQDPGLGLRLIYFSYDVKMKEKGDIPEGYSVSREKKERFSLILESASTNQTSMYLCASTSRGTGRYTQYFGPGTRLTVL.

V usage is TRBV19 and J usage is TRBJ2-5; 7 bases line up with TRBD2. Trimming took 2 bases from V and 1 from J; bases not matched to a gene: 7. The CDR3 is 16 residues long. Germline CDR1 is LNHDA and CDR2 is SQIVND (reference sequence). In nucleotides, the CDR3 is TGTGCCAGTAGTATACCCCGGGCTAGCGGCCAAGAGACCCAGTACTTC. It encodes CASSIPRASGQETQYF.

This chain connects TRBV28 to TRBJ1-2; TRBD1 is a possible D gene (5 bases). The germline V gene has CDR1 MDHEN and CDR2 SYDVKM. The CDR3 sequence is 15 residues long. V lost 6 bases and J lost 3, with 17 bases in between. Here the CDR3 reads CASRPGHRGDYGYTF. The CDR3 DNA is TGTGCCAGCAGACCAGGACACCGGGGGGACTATGGCTACACCTTC.

This sequence joins TRBV28 and TRBJ2-3; 13 nucleotides match TRBD2. The germline gives CDR1 MDHEN, CDR2 SYDVKM. The CDR3 has 18 amino acids. V dropped 5 bases and J dropped 4; count of bases not matched to a gene: 12. CDR3 residues: CASSTGQGGLAGADTQYF. CDR3 coding DNA: TGTGCCAGCAGTACGGGACAGGGAGGACTAGCGGGAGCAGATACGCAGTATTTT.

The rearrangement links TRBV7-2 to TRBJ2-5, with TRBD2 as a possible D gene (5 bases). V gave up 4 bases and J gave up 5 bases, with 14 bases separating them. The CDR3 contains 14 residues. Germline assignment: CDR1 SGHTA and CDR2 FQGNSA. CDR3: CASSSLLAWETQYF. Written as DNA, the CDR3 is TGTGCCAGCAGCTCCCTGCTAGCCTGGGAGACCCAGTACTTC.

V and J are TRBV30 and TRBJ1-1; no firm D call. Germline V gene data show CDR1 as GTSNPN and CDR2 as SVGIG (reference sequence). The germline V and J ends were trimmed by 0 bases and 1 base, with 12 bases remaining between them. The length of the CDR3 is 15 residues. The CDR3 spells CAWSVPPSGNTEAFF. CDR3 DNA: TGTGCCTGGAGTGTTCCCCCCTCGGGGAACACTGAAGCTTTCTTT.

The chain has TRBV7-2 and TRBJ2-3; the match to TRBD1 covers 9 bases. CDR1 is SGHTA and CDR2 is FQGNSA in the germline V gene. Trimming cost V 4 bases and J 3 bases; bases outside gene matches: 8. CDR3 length: 16 amino acids. This CDR3 is CASSSKTGGNTDTQYF. CDR3 nucleotide sequence: TGTGCCAGCAGCTCCAAGACAGGGGGGAATACAGATACGCAGTATTTT.

The chain is built from TRBV19 and TRBJ1-1, with TRBD1 as a possible D gene (6 bases). The V gene lost 1 base and the J gene lost 7 bases, with 7 bases spanning the gap. The CDR3 has 12 residues. The germline CDR1 and CDR2 sequences are LNHDA and SQIVND (reference sequence). In nucleotides, the CDR3 is TGTGCCAGTAGTATAGTGGACAGTGAAGCTTTCTTT. It is translated as CASSIVDSEAFF.

Notes on this clone: The same CDR3 also results from other DNA sequences found in this sample. The V gene is TRBV9, the J gene TRBJ2-7; TRBD1 might be the D (6 bases). Between the trimmed V and J ends, which lost 5 bases and 6 bases, there was a span of 12 bases. CDR1 is SGDLS and CDR2 is YYNGEE in the germline V gene. The CDR3 loop spans 12 amino acids. The CDR3 region has the DNA TGTGCCAGCAGTGCCACAGGGCCCGAGCAGTACTTC. Amino acid sequence: CASSATGPEQYF.